Listed below are T cell receptor beta chains from one sample, sequenced in a study of T cell responses to AZD1222 COVID-19 vaccine. The repertoire was sequenced with immunoSEQ multiplex PCR; TCRdb's copy has only in-frame clones and lacks some. Here the sample spans some 91,000 clones, roughly 89% being singletons. Sequenced here: peripheral blood, sampled on day 0 of AZD1222 vaccination. The source of these receptors is an adult in good health. The CDR3 runs from the conserved cysteine through the conserved F or W. A D gene is named only where the DNA matches it firmly. Expanded clones get a size class; other rows say once, few or many, or leave the size out.

V,D,size,J,DNA,CDR3
TRBV30,.,.,TRBJ2-2,TGTGCCTGGAGCTATGGGGCCACGAACACCGGGGAGCTGTTTTTT,CAWSYGATNTGELFF
TRBV5-1,.,few,TRBJ1-2,TGCGCCAGCAGCTTGGGCCATTCAGAATATGGCTACACCTTC,CASSLGHSEYGYTF
TRBV25-1,TRBD1,.,TRBJ2-2,TGTGCCAGCAGTGGGACAGGGGACACCGGGGAGCTGTTTTTT,CASSGTGDTGELFF
TRBV18,TRBD2,.,TRBJ2-2,TGTGCCAGCTCACCTGGGACTAGCGGGACTAACACCGGGGAGCTGTTTTTT,CASSPGTSGTNTGELFF
TRBV7-2,TRBD1,.,TRBJ2-5,TGTGCCAGCAGCTTATCATCTGGGACAGGGAGCGGAGAGACCCAGTACTTC,CASSLSSGTGSGETQYF
TRBV11-2,TRBD2,.,TRBJ2-2,TGTGCCAGCAGCCTATTCCGTAATAGCGGGAGAAAGGTTCCCGGGGAGCTGTTTTTT,CASSLFRNSGRKVPGELFF
TRBV6-7,TRBD1,.,TRBJ1-3,TGTGCCAGCAGTACAGGGGATCCTGGAAACACCATATATTTT,CASSTGDPGNTIYF
TRBV7-9,TRBD1,.,TRBJ2-3,TGTGCCAGCAGCTGGACAGGGGCAGATACGCAGTATTTT,CASSWTGADTQYF
TRBV19,.,.,TRBJ1-1,TGTGCCAGTAGTATATCGGAAACTGAAGCTTTCTTT,CASSISETEAFF
TRBV9,.,.,TRBJ2-3,TGTGCCAGCAGCTCCGGGGGATCGTTAGTTACGCAGTATTTT,CASSSGGSLVTQYF
TRBV5-1,TRBD1,once,TRBJ1-1,TGCGCCAGCAGCTCGGTGGGACAGGGGGATACTGAAGCTTTCTTT,CASSSVGQGDTEAFF
TRBV7-9,.,.,TRBJ1-2,TGTGCCAGCAGCTTAGACGGGACTTCTGAAAACTATGGCTACACCTTC,CASSLDGTSENYGYTF
TRBV5-6,.,.,TRBJ1-5,TGTGCCAGCAGCTTAGGGACACTGAATCAGCCCCAGCATTTT,CASSLGTLNQPQHF
TRBV4-2,.,.,TRBJ1-5,TGTGCCAGCAGCCAAGACGAGAATCAGCCCCAGCATTTT,CASSQDENQPQHF
TRBV5-1,.,.,TRBJ1-4,TGCGCCAGCAGCTTGAGGCCAGAAGGACCTAGCGAAAAACTGTTTTTT,CASSLRPEGPSEKLFF
TRBV4-1,.,.,TRBJ1-2,TGCGCCAGCAGCCGAGAAACAGGCCCCTCTGGGAGCTACACCTTC,CASSRETGPSGSYTF
TRBV4-3,.,.,TRBJ1-1,TGCGCCAGCAGCCCTGGTGGGTCCACTGAAGCTTTCTTT,CASSPGGSTEAFF
TRBV18,.,.,TRBJ1-3,TGTGCCAGCTCGGACAGTCGCTCTGGAAACACCATATATTTT,CASSDSRSGNTIYF
TRBV2,.,.,TRBJ1-3,TGTGCCAGCAGTGTTTCAGGTCGGTCAACTGGAAACACCATATATTTT,CASSVSGRSTGNTIYF
TRBV7-8,TRBD1,.,TRBJ1-5,TGTGCCAGCAGCTTAGCGTTTCGACAGGGGTCCCAGCCCCAGCATTTT,CASSLAFRQGSQPQHF
TRBV27,.,.,TRBJ1-5,TGTGCCAGCAGTACGGAGGGTTATAGCAATCAGCCCCAGCATTTT,CASSTEGYSNQPQHF
TRBV7-6,TRBD2,.,TRBJ2-7,TGTGCCAGCAGCAACGCTATAGCGGGAGCGGGGCAGTACTTC,CASSNAIAGAGQYF
TRBV5-1,.,.,TRBJ2-1,TGCGCCAGCAGCTTGGAACTCGGGAGTAGCAATGAGCAGTTCTTC,CASSLELGSSNEQFF
TRBV5-1,.,.,TRBJ2-1,TGCGCCAGCAGCCCTGGGACGTATGGCTTCAATGAGCAGTTCTTC,CASSPGTYGFNEQFF
TRBV3-1/TRBV3-2,.,.,TRBJ1-2,TGTGCCAGCAGCCAAGATCGTCAGGGCAGGGGCTACACCTTC,CASSQDRQGRGYTF
TRBV6-5,.,few,TRBJ1-4,TGTGCCAGCAGTTACTCCGCAACTAATGAAAAACTGTTTTTT,CASSYSATNEKLFF
TRBV11-1,.,.,TRBJ2-1,TGTGCCAGCAGATCGGGGCACGATGTGGGTGAGCAGTTCTTC,CASRSGHDVGEQFF
TRBV5-4,TRBD2,.,TRBJ2-1,TGTGCCAGCAGCTTGTCTCTTGGCGGGAGCTCCTACAATGAGCAGTTCTTC,CASSLSLGGSSYNEQFF
TRBV30,TRBD1,.,TRBJ1-2,TGTGCCTGGCTCAGGGGCCAGGGGGAACTCTATGGCTACACCTTC,CAWLRGQGELYGYTF
TRBV7-7,.,.,TRBJ2-1,TGTGCTAGCAGCCCAGGCGCGTCCTACAATGAGCAGTTCTTC,CASSPGASYNEQFF
TRBV25-1,.,.,TRBJ1-4,TGTGCCAGCAGTGGGAGGGTGGGGAATGAAAAACTGTTTTTT,CASSGRVGNEKLFF
TRBV9,.,.,TRBJ2-3,TGTGCCAGCAGCGTAGCGGGAGCGGGCACAGATACGCAGTATTTT,CASSVAGAGTDTQYF